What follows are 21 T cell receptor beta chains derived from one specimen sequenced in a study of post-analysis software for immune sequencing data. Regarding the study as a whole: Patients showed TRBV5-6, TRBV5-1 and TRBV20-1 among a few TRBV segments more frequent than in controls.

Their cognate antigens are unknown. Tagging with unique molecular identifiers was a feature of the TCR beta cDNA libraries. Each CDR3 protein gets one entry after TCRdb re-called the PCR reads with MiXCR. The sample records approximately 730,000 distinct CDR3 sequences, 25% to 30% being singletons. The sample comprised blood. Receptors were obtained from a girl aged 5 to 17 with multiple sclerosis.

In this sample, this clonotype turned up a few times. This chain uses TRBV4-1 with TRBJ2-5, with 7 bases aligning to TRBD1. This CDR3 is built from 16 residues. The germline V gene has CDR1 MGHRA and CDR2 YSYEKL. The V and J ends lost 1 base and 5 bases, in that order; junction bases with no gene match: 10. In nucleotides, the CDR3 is TGCGCCAGCAGCCAAGTAACAGGGGCCGTTGCGGAGACCCAGTACTTC. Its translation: CASSQVTGAVAETQYF.

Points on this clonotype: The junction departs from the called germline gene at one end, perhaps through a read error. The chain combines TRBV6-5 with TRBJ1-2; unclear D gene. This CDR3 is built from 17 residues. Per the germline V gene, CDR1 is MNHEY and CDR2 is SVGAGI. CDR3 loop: CASSYLASRTGNYSYTF. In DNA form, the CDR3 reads TGTGCCAGCAGTTACTTGGCCTCCAGGACCGGCAACTATAGCTACACCTTC.

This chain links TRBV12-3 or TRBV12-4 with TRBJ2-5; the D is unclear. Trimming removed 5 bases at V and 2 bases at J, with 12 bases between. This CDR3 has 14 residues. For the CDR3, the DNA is TGTGCCAGCAGTCCAACAACTAAACAAGAGACCCAGTACTTC. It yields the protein CASSPTTKQETQYF.

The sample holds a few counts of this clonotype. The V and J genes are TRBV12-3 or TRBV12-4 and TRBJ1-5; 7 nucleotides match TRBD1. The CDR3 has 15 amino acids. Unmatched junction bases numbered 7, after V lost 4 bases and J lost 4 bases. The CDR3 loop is CASSSNRDRNQPQHF. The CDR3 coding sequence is TGTGCCAGCAGTTCCAACCGGGACAGAAATCAGCCCCAGCATTTT.

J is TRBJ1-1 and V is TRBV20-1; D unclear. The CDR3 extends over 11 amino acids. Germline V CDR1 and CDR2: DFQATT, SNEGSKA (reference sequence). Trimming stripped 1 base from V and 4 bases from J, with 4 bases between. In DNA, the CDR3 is TGCAGTGCTAGAGCACTCACTGAAGCTTTCTTT. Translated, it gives CSARALTEAFF.

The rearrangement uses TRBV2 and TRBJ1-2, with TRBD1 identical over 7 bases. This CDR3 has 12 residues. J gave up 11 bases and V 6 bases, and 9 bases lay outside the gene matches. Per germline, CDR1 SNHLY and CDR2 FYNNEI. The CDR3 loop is CASRDDRVGYTF. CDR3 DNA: TGTGCCAGCAGGGATGACAGGGTAGGATACACCTTC.

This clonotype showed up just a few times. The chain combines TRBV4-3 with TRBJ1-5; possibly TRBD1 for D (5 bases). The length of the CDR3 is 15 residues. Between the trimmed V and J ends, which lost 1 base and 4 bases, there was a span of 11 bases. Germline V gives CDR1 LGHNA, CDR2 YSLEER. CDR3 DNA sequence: TGCGCCAGCAGCCAAGTTGTCGGGGCAAATCAGCCCCAGCATTTT. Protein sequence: CASSQVVGANQPQHF.

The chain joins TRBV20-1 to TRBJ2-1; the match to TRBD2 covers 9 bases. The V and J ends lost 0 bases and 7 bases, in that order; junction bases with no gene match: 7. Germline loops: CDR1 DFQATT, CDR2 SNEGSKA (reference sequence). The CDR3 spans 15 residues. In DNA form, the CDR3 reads TGCAGTGCTAGAGAACCGGGACTAGCAAGGAATGAGCAGTTCTTC. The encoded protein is CSAREPGLARNEQFF.

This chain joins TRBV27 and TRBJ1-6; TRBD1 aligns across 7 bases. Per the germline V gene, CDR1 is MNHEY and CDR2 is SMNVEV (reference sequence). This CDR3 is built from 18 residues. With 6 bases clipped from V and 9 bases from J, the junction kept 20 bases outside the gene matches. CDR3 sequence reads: CASSRGGSALWGVSPLHF. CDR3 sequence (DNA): TGTGCCAGCAGCCGAGGGGGCTCCGCACTTTGGGGGGTTTCACCCCTCCACTTT.

The CDR3 here is CASSGLAKNIQYF. For the CDR3, the DNA is TGTGCCAGCTCGGGCCTAGCCAAAAACATTCAGTACTTC. This chain uses TRBV28 with TRBJ2-4; D is unclear. Germline-derived CDR1 and CDR2 are MDHEN and SYDVKM. V was clipped by 8 bases and J by 0 bases, with 8 bases between them. The length of the CDR3 is 13 residues.

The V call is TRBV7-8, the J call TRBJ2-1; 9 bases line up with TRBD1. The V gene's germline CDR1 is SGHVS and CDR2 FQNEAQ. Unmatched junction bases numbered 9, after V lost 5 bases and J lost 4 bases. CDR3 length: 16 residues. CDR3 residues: CASSTRDRELYNEQFF. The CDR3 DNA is TGTGCCAGCAGCACCCGGGACAGGGAGTTGTACAATGAGCAGTTCTTC.

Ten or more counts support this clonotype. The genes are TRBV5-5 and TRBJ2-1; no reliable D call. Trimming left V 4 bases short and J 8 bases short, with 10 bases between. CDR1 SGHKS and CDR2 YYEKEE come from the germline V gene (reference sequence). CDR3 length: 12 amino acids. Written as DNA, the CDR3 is TGTGCCAGCAGCACCATTGGGGATGAGCAGTTCTTC. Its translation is CASSTIGDEQFF.

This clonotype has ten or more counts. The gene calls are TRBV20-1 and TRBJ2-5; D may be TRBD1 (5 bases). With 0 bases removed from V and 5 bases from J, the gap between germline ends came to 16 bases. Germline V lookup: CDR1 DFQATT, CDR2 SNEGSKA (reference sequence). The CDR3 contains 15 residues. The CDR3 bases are TGCAGTGCTAGAGATGGTACAGGCCCGCCCGAGACCCAGTACTTC. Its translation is CSARDGTGPPETQYF.

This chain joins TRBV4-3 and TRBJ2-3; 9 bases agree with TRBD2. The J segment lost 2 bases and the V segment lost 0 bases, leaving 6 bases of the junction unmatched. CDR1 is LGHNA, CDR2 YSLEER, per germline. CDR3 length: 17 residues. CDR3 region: CASSQEGSGSYTDTQYF. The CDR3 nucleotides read TGCGCCAGCAGCCAAGAGGGTAGCGGGAGTTACACAGATACGCAGTATTTT.

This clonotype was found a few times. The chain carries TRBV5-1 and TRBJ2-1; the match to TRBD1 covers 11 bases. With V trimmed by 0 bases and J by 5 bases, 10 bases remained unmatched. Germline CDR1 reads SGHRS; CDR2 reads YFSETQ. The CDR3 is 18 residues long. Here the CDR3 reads CASSLAVGQGAGNNEQFF. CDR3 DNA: TGCGCCAGCAGCTTGGCTGTAGGACAGGGGGCTGGTAACAATGAGCAGTTCTTC.

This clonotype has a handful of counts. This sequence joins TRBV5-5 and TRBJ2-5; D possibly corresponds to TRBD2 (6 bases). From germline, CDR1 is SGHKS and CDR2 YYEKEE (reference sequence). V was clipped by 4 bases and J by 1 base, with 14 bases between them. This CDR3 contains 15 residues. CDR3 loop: CASSGAGRLQETQYF. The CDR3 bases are TGTGCCAGCAGCGGGGCGGGACGGCTCCAAGAGACCCAGTACTTC.

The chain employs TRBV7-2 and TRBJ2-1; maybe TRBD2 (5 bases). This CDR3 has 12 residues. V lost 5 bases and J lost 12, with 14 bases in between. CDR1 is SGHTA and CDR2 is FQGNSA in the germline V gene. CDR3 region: CASSQVRRAQFF. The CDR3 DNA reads TGTGCCAGCAGCCAAGTGCGGCGGGCGCAGTTCTTC.

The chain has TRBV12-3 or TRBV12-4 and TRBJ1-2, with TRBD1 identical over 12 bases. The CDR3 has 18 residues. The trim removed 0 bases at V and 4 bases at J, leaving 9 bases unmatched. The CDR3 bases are TGTGCCAGCAGTTTAGCGCTGGGACAGGGGGCGAGGGGCTATGGCTACACCTTC. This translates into CASSLALGQGARGYGYTF.

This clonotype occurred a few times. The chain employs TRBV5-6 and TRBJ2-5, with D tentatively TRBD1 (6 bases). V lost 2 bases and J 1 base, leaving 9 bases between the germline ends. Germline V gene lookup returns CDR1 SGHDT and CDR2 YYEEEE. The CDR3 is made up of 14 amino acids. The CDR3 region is CASSFVTGQETQYF. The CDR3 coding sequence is TGTGCCAGCAGCTTCGTGACAGGCCAAGAGACCCAGTACTTC.

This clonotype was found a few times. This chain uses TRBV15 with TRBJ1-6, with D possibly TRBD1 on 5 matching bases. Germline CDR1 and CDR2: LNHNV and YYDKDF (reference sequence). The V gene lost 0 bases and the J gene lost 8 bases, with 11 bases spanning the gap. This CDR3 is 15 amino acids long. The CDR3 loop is CATSRDRGTDSPLHF. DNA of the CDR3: TGTGCCACCAGCAGAGATAGGGGCACGGATTCACCCCTCCACTTT.

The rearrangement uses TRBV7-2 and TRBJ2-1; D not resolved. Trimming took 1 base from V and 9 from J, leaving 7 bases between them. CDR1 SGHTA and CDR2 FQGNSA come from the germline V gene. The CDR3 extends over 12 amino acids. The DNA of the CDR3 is TGTGCCAGCAGCTTAGGAGGCAGTGAGCAGTTCTTC. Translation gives CASSLGGSEQFF.